This is a list of T cell receptor beta chains from one sample in a study of technical replicates of blood from a few donors. TCRdb's table, derived via immunoSEQ multiplex PCR, lists solely in-frame clones and lacks some. The data show under 80,000 clones, more than 85% seen once. Sequencing was carried out using T cells isolated from PBMCs. These receptors came from a human donor in good health. Some clones in this sample may be carry-over from other donors' samples. Both conserved end residues are part of each CDR3. A D gene is named only where the DNA matches it firmly. Not all rows give a size; the values are once, few, many and, for expanded clones, a class.

abundance: NA
j_gene: TRBJ1-1
d_gene: NA
len: 14
v_gene: TRBV9
CDR3nt: TGTGCCAGCAGCCAAAGCCTATCGAACACTGAAGCTTTCTTT
CDR3aa: CASSQSLSNTEAFF

abundance: NA
j_gene: TRBJ2-5
d_gene: TRBD2
len: 15
v_gene: TRBV7-9
CDR3nt: TGTGCCAGCAGCTCCGATGGACTAGCGGAAGAGACCCAGTACTTC
CDR3aa: CASSSDGLAEETQYF

abundance: NA
j_gene: TRBJ1-2
d_gene: NA
len: 15
v_gene: TRBV9
CDR3nt: TGTGCCAGCAGCATATGGGACTTCGCAGACTATGGCTACACCTTC
CDR3aa: CASSIWDFADYGYTF

abundance: NA
j_gene: TRBJ2-7
d_gene: TRBD1
len: 13
v_gene: TRBV6-5
CDR3nt: TGTGCCAGCAGATCCGGGACAGGGGGCGAGCAGTACTTC
CDR3aa: CASRSGTGGEQYF

abundance: NA
j_gene: TRBJ1-4
d_gene: NA
len: 15
v_gene: TRBV7-2
CDR3nt: TGTGCCAGCAGCTCCAATGGGCTTCTTAATGAAAAACTGTTTTTT
CDR3aa: CASSSNGLLNEKLFF

abundance: NA
j_gene: TRBJ1-6
d_gene: NA
len: 15
v_gene: TRBV30
CDR3nt: TGTGCCTGGAGTCCACCGACAGGAATGGATTCACCCCTCCACTTT
CDR3aa: CAWSPPTGMDSPLHF

abundance: few
j_gene: TRBJ1-1
d_gene: NA
len: 14
v_gene: TRBV5-1
CDR3nt: TGCGCCAGCAGCTTGGATCAGGGGCGCCTCGAAGCTTTCTTT
CDR3aa: CASSLDQGRLEAFF

abundance: few
j_gene: TRBJ1-2
d_gene: NA
len: 13
v_gene: TRBV25-1
CDR3nt: TGTGCCAGCAGTGAAGGGCTAGCCTATGGCTACACCTTC
CDR3aa: CASSEGLAYGYTF

abundance: NA
j_gene: TRBJ1-1
d_gene: NA
len: 13
v_gene: TRBV30
CDR3nt: TGTGCCTGGAGTGCACAGCAGAACACTGAAGCTTTCTTT
CDR3aa: CAWSAQQNTEAFF

abundance: NA
j_gene: TRBJ2-7
d_gene: TRBD1
len: 14
v_gene: TRBV30
CDR3nt: TGTGCCTGGAGTGTAGGGACAGGGGAAGTGGAGCAGTACTTC
CDR3aa: CAWSVGTGEVEQYF

abundance: NA
j_gene: TRBJ2-6
d_gene: NA
len: 15
v_gene: TRBV5-6
CDR3nt: TGTGCCAGCAGCTTGTGGGGCGCTGGGGCCAACGTCCTGACTTTC
CDR3aa: CASSLWGAGANVLTF

abundance: NA
j_gene: TRBJ2-3
d_gene: NA
len: 15
v_gene: TRBV7-2
CDR3nt: TGTGCCAGCAGCTCACAGGGATTCGGCACAGATACGCAGTATTTT
CDR3aa: CASSSQGFGTDTQYF

abundance: NA
j_gene: TRBJ2-7
d_gene: TRBD1
len: 12
v_gene: TRBV6-5
CDR3nt: TGTGCCAGCAGCTGGACAGGGTACGAGCAGTACTTC
CDR3aa: CASSWTGYEQYF

abundance: NA
j_gene: TRBJ1-4
d_gene: NA
len: 13
v_gene: TRBV18
CDR3nt: TGTGCCAGCTCGCCTACGGAGGGAGAAAAACTGTTTTTT
CDR3aa: CASSPTEGEKLFF

abundance: NA
j_gene: TRBJ2-7
d_gene: TRBD2
len: 17
v_gene: TRBV10-2
CDR3nt: TGCGCCAGCAGACCGAGTCGGGGAAGCGGGAGCTCCTACGAGCAGTACTTC
CDR3aa: CASRPSRGSGSSYEQYF

abundance: NA
j_gene: TRBJ2-7
d_gene: TRBD1
len: 15
v_gene: TRBV19
CDR3nt: TGTGCCAGTAGTATAGGGACAGGGCCATCCTACGAGCAGTACTTC
CDR3aa: CASSIGTGPSYEQYF

abundance: NA
j_gene: TRBJ2-6
d_gene: NA
len: 16
v_gene: TRBV12-5
CDR3nt: TGTGCTAGTGGTATCGCAGGACAAAGTCGGGCCAACGTCCTGACTTTC
CDR3aa: CASGIAGQSRANVLTF

abundance: NA
j_gene: TRBJ2-1
d_gene: NA
len: 13
v_gene: TRBV13
CDR3nt: TGTGCCAGCCGGGAGCCCGCCTACAATGAGCAGTTCTTC
CDR3aa: CASREPAYNEQFF

abundance: NA
j_gene: TRBJ2-5
d_gene: NA
len: 14
v_gene: TRBV9
CDR3nt: TGTGCCAGCAGCGTAGGGGGAGGTCAAGAGACCCAGTACTTC
CDR3aa: CASSVGGGQETQYF

abundance: NA
j_gene: TRBJ2-1
d_gene: TRBD1
len: 15
v_gene: TRBV9
CDR3nt: TGTGCCAGCAGCGTTACAGGGGACAGGTACAATGAGCAGTTCTTC
CDR3aa: CASSVTGDRYNEQFF

abundance: NA
j_gene: TRBJ2-1
d_gene: TRBD1
len: 15
v_gene: TRBV6-5
CDR3nt: TGTGCCAGCACCCCCGGGACAGGGGTCTACAATGAGCAGTTCTTC
CDR3aa: CASTPGTGVYNEQFF

abundance: NA
j_gene: TRBJ1-1
d_gene: TRBD1
len: 15
v_gene: TRBV4-3
CDR3nt: TGCGCCAGCAGCCGAGGACAGGGTAGGTACACTGAAGCTTTCTTT
CDR3aa: CASSRGQGRYTEAFF